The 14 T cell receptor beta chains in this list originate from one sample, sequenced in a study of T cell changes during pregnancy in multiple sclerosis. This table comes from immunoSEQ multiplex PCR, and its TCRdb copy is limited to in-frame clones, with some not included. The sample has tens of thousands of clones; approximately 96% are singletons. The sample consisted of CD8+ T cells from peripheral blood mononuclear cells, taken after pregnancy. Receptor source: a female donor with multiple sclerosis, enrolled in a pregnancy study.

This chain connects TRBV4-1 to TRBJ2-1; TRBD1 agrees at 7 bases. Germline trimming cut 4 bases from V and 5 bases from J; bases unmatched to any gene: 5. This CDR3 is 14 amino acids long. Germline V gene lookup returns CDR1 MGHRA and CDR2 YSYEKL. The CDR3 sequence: CASSLSTGNNEQFF. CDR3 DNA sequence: TGCGCCAGCAGCCTATCGACAGGGAACAATGAGCAGTTCTTC.

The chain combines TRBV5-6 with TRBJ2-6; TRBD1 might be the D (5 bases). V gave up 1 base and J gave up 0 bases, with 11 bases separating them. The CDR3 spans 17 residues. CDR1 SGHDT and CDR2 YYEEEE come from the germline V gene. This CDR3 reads CASSLWQGLSGANVLTF. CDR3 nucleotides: TGTGCCAGCAGCTTGTGGCAGGGCCTCTCTGGGGCCAACGTCCTGACTTTC.

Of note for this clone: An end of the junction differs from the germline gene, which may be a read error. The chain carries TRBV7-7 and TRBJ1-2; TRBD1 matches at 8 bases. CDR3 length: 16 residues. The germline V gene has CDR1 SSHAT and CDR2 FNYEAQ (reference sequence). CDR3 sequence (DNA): TGTGCTAGCAGCTTAGCCCAATCGGGACAGGAGTATGGCTACACCTTC. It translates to CASSLAQSGQEYGYTF.

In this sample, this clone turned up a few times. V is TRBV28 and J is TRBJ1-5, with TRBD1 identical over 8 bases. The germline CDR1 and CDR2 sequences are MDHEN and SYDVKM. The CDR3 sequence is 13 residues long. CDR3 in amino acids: CVAGTGGNQPQHF. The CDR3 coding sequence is TGTGTCGCCGGGACAGGCGGTAATCAGCCCCAGCATTTT.

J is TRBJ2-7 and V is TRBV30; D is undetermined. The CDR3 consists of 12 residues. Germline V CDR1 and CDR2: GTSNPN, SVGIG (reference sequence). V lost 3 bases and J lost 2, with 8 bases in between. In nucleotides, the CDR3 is TGTGCCTGGAGGTACAGTGCCTACGAGCAGTACTTC. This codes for CAWRYSAYEQYF.

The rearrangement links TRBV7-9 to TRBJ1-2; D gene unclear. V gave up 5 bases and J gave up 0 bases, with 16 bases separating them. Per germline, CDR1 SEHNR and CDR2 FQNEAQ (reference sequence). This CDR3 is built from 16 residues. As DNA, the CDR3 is TGTGCCAGCAGCAAGATGGGAGGGCCAGCTAACTATGGCTACACCTTC. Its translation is CASSKMGGPANYGYTF.

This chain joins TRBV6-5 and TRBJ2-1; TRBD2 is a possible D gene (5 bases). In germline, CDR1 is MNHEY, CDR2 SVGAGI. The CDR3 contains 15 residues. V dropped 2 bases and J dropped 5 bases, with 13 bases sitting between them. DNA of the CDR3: TGTGCCAGCAGTTACCTACGCGCCGGGAACAATGAGCAGTTCTTC. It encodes CASSYLRAGNNEQFF.

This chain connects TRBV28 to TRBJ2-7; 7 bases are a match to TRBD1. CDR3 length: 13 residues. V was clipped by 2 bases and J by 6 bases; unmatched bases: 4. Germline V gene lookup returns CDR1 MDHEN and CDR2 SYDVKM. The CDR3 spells CASSLPGTAEQYF. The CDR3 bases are TGTGCCAGCAGTTTACCCGGGACAGCCGAGCAGTACTTC. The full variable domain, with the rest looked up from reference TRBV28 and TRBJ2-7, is DVKVTQSSRYLVKRTGEKVFLECVQDMDHENMFWYRQDPGLGLRLIYFSYDVKMKEKGDIPEGYSVSREKKERFSLILESASTNQTSMYLCASSLPGTAEQYFGPGTRLTVT.

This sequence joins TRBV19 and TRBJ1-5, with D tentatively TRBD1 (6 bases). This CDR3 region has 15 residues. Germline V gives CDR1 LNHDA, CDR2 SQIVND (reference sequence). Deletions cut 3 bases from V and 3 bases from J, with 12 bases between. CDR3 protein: CASSIRQAYNQPQHF. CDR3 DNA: TGTGCCAGTAGTATCCGACAGGCGTACAATCAGCCCCAGCATTTT.

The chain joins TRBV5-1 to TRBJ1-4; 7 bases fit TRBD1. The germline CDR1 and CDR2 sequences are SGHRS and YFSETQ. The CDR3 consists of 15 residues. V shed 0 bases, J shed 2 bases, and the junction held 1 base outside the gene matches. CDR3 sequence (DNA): TGCGCCAGCAGCTTGGAGGGACAGACTAATGAAAAACTGTTTTTT. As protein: CASSLEGQTNEKLFF.

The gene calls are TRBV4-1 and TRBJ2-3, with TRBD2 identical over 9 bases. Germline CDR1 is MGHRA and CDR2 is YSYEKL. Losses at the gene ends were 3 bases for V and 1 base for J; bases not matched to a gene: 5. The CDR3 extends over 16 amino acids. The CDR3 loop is CASSHVLAGGTDTQYF. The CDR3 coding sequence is TGCGCCAGCAGCCATGTATTAGCGGGAGGCACAGATACGCAGTATTTT.

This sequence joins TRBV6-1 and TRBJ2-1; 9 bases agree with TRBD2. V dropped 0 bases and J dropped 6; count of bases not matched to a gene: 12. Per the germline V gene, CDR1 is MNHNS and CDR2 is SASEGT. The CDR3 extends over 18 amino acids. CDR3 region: CASSEALAGGTWGNEQFF. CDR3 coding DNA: TGTGCCAGCAGTGAAGCTTTGGCGGGAGGGACATGGGGCAATGAGCAGTTCTTC.

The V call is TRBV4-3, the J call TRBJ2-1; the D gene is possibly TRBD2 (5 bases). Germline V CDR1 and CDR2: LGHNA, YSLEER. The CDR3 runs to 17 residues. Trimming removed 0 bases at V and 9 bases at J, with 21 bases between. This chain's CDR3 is CASSQEAGIERRGEQFF. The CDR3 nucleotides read TGCGCCAGCAGCCAAGAGGCCGGAATCGAGCGCCGGGGTGAGCAGTTCTTC.

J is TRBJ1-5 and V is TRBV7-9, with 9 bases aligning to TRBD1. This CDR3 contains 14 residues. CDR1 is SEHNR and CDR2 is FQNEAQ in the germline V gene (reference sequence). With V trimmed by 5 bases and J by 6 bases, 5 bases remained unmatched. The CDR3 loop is CASSRTGDRQPQHF. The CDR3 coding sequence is TGTGCCAGCAGCCGGACAGGGGACCGTCAGCCCCAGCATTTT.